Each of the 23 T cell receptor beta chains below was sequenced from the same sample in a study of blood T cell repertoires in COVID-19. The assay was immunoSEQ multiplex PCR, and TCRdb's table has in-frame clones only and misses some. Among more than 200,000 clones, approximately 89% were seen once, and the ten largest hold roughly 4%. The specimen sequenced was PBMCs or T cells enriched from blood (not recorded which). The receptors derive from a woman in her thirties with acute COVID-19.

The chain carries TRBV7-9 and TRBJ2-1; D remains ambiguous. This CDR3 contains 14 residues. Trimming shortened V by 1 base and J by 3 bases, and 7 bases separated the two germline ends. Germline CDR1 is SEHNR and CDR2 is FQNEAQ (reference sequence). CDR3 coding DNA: TGTGCCAGCAGCTTAGGGCAGAACTACAATGAGCAGTTCTTC. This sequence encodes CASSLGQNYNEQFF.

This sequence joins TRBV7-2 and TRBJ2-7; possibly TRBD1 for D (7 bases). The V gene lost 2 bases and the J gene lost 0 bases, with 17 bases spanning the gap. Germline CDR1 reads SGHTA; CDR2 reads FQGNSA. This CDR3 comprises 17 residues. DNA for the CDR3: TGTGCCAGCAGCTTAAGGGGCGGGGACAGTAGCTCCTACGAGCAGTACTTC. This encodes CASSLRGGDSSSYEQYF.

The CDR3 DNA is TGTGCCAGCAGCCCGGGGGGCCGCATTGAGCAGTTCTTC. Protein: CASSPGGRIEQFF. The chain carries TRBV7-9 and TRBJ2-1; tentatively, D is TRBD2 (7 bases). The germline V gene encodes CDR1 SEHNR and CDR2 FQNEAQ (reference sequence). The CDR3 is made up of 13 amino acids. Trimming pared 5 bases from V and 9 bases from J, leaving 14 bases between.

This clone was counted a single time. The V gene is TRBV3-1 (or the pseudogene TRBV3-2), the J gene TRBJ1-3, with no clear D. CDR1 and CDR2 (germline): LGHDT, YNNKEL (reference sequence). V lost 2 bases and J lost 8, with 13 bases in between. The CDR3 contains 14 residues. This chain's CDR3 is CASSQNSLGHTIYF. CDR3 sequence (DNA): TGTGCCAGCAGCCAAAACTCGCTCGGTCACACCATATATTTT.

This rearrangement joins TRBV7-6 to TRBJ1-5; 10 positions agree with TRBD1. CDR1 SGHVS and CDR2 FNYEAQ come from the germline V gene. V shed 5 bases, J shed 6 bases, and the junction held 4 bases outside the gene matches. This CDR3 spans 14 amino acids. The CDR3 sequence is CASSPRTGGQPQHF. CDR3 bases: TGTGCCAGCAGCCCGAGGACAGGGGGTCAGCCCCAGCATTTT. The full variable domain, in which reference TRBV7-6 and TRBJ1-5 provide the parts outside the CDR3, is GAGVSQSPRYKVTKRGQDVALRCDPISGHVSLYWYRQALGQGPEFLTYFNYEAQQDKSGLPNDRFSAERPEGSISTLTIQRTEQRDSAMYRCASSPRTGGQPQHFGDGTRLSIL.

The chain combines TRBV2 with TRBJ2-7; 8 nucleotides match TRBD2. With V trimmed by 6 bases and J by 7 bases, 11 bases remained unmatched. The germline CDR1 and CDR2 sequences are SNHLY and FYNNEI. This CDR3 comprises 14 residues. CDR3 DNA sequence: TGTGCCAGCAGGGTAAGCGGGGGCTCGCGTGAGCAGTACTTC. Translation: CASRVSGGSREQYF.

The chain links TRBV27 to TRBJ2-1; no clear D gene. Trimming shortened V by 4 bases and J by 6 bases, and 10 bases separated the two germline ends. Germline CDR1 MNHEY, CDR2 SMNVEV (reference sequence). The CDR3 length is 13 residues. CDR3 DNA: TGTGCCAGCAGTTATACTCCCTCCAATGAGCAGTTCTTC. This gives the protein CASSYTPSNEQFF.

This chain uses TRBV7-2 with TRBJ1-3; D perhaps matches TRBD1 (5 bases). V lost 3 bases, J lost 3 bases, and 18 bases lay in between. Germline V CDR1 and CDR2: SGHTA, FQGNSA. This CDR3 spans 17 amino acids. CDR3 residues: CASSFNPQRQSGNTIYF. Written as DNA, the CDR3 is TGTGCCAGCAGCTTCAATCCCCAGCGACAGAGTGGAAACACCATATATTTT.

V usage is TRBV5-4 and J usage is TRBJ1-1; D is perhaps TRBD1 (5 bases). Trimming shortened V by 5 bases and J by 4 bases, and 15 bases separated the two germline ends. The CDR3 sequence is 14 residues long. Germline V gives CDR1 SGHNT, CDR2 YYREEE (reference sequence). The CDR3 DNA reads TGTGCCAGCAGGGGGGGGTTGGGTGGCACTGAAGCTTTCTTT. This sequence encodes CASRGGLGGTEAFF.

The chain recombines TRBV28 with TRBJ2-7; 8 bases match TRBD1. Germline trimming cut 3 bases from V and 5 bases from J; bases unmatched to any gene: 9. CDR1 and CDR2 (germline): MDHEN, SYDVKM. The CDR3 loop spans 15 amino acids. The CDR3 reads CASSLSGGAGNEQYF. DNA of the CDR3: TGTGCCAGCAGTTTGTCAGGGGGCGCAGGGAACGAGCAGTACTTC.

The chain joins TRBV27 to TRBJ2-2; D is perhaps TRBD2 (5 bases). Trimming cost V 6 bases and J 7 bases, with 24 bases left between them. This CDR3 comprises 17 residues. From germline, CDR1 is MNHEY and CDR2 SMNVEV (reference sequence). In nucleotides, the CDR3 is TGTGCCAGCAGCCTTTTGGGAAGTCTAGCCCCGGTCGGGGAGCTGTTTTTT. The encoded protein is CASSLLGSLAPVGELFF.

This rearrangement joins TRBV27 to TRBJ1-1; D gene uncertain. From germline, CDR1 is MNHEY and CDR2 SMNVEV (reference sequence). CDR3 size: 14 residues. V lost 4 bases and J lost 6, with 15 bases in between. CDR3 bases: TGTGCCAGCAGTTGGTCTATTGGTTCCGCTGAAGCTTTCTTT. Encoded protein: CASSWSIGSAEAFF.

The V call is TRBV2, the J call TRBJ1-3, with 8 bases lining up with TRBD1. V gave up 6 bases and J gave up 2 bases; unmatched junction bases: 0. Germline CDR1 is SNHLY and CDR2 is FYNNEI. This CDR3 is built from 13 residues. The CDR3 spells CASRQGAGNTIYF. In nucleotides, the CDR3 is TGTGCCAGCAGACAGGGGGCTGGAAACACCATATATTTT.

CDR3 residues: CAWREAGALSRRTQYF. CDR3 bases: TGTGCCTGGAGGGAAGCGGGGGCCCTATCCCGTAGGACCCAGTACTTC. The V and J genes are TRBV30 and TRBJ2-5; 8 bases map to TRBD2. The CDR3 has 16 amino acids. The junction had 16 bases not matched to a gene; V was cut back by 3 bases and J by 7 bases. Per germline, CDR1 GTSNPN and CDR2 SVGIG (reference sequence).

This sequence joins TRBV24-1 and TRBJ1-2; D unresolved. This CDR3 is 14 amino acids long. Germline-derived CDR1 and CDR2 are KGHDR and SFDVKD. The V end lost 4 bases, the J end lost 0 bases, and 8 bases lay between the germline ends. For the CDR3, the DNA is TGTGCCACCAGTGAGACTCCGCCTAACTATGGCTACACCTTC. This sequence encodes CATSETPPNYGYTF.

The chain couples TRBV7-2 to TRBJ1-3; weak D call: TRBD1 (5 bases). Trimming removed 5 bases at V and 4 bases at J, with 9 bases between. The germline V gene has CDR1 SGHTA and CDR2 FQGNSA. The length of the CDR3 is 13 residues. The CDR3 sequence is CASSPDRGNTIYF. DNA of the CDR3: TGTGCCAGCAGCCCCGACAGAGGAAACACCATATATTTT.

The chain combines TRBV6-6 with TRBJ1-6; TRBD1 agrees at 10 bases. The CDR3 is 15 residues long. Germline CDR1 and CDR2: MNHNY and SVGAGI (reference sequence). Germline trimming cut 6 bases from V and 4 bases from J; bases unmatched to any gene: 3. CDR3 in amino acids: CASSPDRGYNSPLHF. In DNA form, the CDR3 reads TGTGCCAGCAGCCCGGACAGGGGGTATAATTCACCCCTCCACTTT.

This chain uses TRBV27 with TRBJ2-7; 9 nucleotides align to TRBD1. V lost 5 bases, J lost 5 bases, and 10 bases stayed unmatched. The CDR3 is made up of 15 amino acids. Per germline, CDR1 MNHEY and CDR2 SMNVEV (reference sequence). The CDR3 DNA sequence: TGTGCCAGCAGTGTACTAGGGACAGGGCACCACGAGCAGTACTTC. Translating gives CASSVLGTGHHEQYF.

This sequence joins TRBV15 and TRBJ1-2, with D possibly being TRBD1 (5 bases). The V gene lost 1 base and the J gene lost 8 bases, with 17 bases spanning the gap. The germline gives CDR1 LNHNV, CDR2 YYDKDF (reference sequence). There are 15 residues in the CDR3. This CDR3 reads CATSRGEGEVHGYTF. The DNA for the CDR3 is TGTGCCACCAGCAGAGGTGAAGGGGAGGTCCACGGCTACACCTTC.

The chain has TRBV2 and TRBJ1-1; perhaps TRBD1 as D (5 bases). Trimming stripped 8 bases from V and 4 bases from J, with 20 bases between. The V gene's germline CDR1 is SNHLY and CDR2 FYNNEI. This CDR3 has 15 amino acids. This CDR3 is CASDEQALRGTEAFF. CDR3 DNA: TGTGCCAGCGACGAACAGGCCCTCCGAGGCACTGAAGCTTTCTTT.

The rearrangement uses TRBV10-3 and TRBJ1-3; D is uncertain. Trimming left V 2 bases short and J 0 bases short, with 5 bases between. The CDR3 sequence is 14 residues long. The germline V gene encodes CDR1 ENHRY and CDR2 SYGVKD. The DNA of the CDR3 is TGTGCCATCAGTGAGGGGAGCTCTGGAAACACCATATATTTT. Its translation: CAISEGSSGNTIYF.

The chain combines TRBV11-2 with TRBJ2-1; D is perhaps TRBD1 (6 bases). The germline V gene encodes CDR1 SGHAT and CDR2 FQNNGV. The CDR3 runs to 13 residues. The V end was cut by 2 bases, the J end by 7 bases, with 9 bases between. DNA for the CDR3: TGTGCCAGCAGCTTATACAGGGAAAATGAGCAGTTCTTC. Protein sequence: CASSLYRENEQFF.

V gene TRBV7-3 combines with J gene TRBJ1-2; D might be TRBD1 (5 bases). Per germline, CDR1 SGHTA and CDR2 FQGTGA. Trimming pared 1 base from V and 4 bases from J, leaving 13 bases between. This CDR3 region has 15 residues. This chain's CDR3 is CASSLRAGRSYGYTF. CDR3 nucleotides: TGTGCCAGCAGCTTAAGGGCAGGGAGGAGCTATGGCTACACCTTC. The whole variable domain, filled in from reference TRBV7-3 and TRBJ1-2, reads GAGVSQTPSNKVTEKGKYVELRCDPISGHTALYWYRQSLGQGPEFLIYFQGTGAADDSGLPNDRFFAVRPEGSVSTLKIQRTERGDSAVYLCASSLRAGRSYGYTFGSGTRLTVV.